These 8 T cell receptor beta chains were all obtained from the same sample, sequenced in a study of T cell repertoires in cytomegalovirus infection. In TCRdb, the reads were re-called with MiXCR into one record per CDR3 protein. The sample lists under 95,000 distinct CDR3 sequences, 4% seen once, with under 25% in the top ten. Input material: PBMCs. These receptors originate from a human donor in good health (CMV status not recorded). Some clones in this sample may be carry-over from other donors' samples.

There are many counts of this clonotype. The chain employs TRBV12-3 or TRBV12-4 and TRBJ2-2; no definite D call. CDR3 size: 14 residues. V lost 5 bases and J 5 bases, leaving 12 bases between the germline ends. CDR3 bases: TGTGCCAGCAGTCACGGCTCCGGTACCGGGGAGCTGTTTTTT. This translates into CASSHGSGTGELFF.

In this sample, this clonotype turned up many times. The J gene is TRBJ1-1, the V gene TRBV7-2; D ambiguous. The germline V and J ends were trimmed by 2 bases and 1 base, with 5 bases remaining between them. Germline V gene lookup returns CDR1 SGHTA and CDR2 FQGNSA. This CDR3 spans 13 amino acids. The CDR3 bases are TGTGCCAGCAGCTTATTCGAGAACACTGAAGCTTTCTTT. This gives the protein CASSLFENTEAFF.

This clonotype was counted at least ten times. This sequence joins TRBV13 and TRBJ1-1, with 8 positions matching TRBD1. The CDR3 is 15 amino acids. The J segment lost 5 bases and the V segment lost 2 bases, leaving 7 bases of the junction unmatched. CDR1 and CDR2 (germline): PRHDT, FYEKMQ (reference sequence). The CDR3 region has the DNA TGTGCCAGCAGCTTAACCGGACAGGGAAGAACTGAAGCTTTCTTT. Protein sequence: CASSLTGQGRTEAFF.

The table lists this clonotype with many counts. The rearrangement joins TRBV5-6 to TRBJ2-1; maybe TRBD1 (5 bases). V dropped 4 bases and J dropped 3 bases, with 14 bases sitting between them. The CDR3 has 15 residues. Germline CDR1 and CDR2: SGHDT and YYEEEE. The CDR3 protein is CASSLRQTRYNEQFF. CDR3 DNA: TGTGCCAGCAGCCTCAGACAGACCCGCTACAATGAGCAGTTCTTC. The variable domain in full, with the rest retrieved from reference TRBV5-6 and TRBJ2-1, is DAGVTQSPTHLIKTRGQQVTLRCSPKSGHDTVSWYQQALGQGPQFIFQYYEEEERQRGNFPDRFSGHQFPNYSSELNVNALLLGDSALYLCASSLRQTRYNEQFFGPGTRLTVL.

The table lists this clonotype with many counts. V and J are TRBV28 and TRBJ1-2; 9 bases are a match to TRBD1. The CDR3 consists of 13 residues. CDR1 MDHEN and CDR2 SYDVKM come from the germline V gene. The ends lost 7 bases at V and 4 bases at J; junction bases unmatched: 4. The chain's CDR3 is CASTGTGSYGYTF. CDR3 DNA: TGTGCCAGCACTGGGACAGGGAGCTATGGCTACACCTTC.

This clonotype was counted a few times. J is TRBJ1-2 and V is TRBV28; tentative D call: TRBD1 (6 bases). The length of the CDR3 is 14 residues. Germline V gene data show CDR1 as MDHEN and CDR2 as SYDVKM. The V gene lost 2 bases and the J gene lost 5 bases, with 12 bases spanning the gap. The CDR3 loop reads CASSLENRDYGYTF. CDR3 sequence (DNA): TGTGCCAGCAGTTTAGAAAACAGGGATTATGGCTACACCTTC.

This clonotype was counted many times. The chain is built from TRBV28 and TRBJ2-5, with 9 positions matching TRBD2. V lost 1 base to trimming and J lost 5 bases; unmatched junction nucleotides: 14. Germline V CDR1 and CDR2: MDHEN, SYDVKM. The CDR3 is made up of 18 amino acids. The CDR3 spells CASSLSGGLAGFMETQYF. The CDR3 nucleotides read TGTGCCAGCAGTTTATCCGGGGGGCTAGCGGGATTTATGGAGACCCAGTACTTC.

The sample holds many counts of this clonotype. The CDR3 coding sequence is TGTGCCAGCAGCCTTACAACAGGGGGACGCGAGCAGTACTTC. It specifies CASSLTTGGREQYF. The rearrangement links TRBV7-6 to TRBJ2-7; 8 bases match TRBD1. Trimming at V came to 5 bases and at J to 6 bases, leaving 9 bases not matched to a gene. Germline-derived CDR1 and CDR2 are SGHVS and FNYEAQ. CDR3 length: 14 amino acids. The full variable domain, rest sourced from reference TRBV7-6 and TRBJ2-7, is GAGVSQSPRYKVTKRGQDVALRCDPISGHVSLYWYRQALGQGPEFLTYFNYEAQQDKSGLPNDRFSAERPEGSISTLTIQRTEQRDSAMYRCASSLTTGGREQYFGPGTRLTVT.